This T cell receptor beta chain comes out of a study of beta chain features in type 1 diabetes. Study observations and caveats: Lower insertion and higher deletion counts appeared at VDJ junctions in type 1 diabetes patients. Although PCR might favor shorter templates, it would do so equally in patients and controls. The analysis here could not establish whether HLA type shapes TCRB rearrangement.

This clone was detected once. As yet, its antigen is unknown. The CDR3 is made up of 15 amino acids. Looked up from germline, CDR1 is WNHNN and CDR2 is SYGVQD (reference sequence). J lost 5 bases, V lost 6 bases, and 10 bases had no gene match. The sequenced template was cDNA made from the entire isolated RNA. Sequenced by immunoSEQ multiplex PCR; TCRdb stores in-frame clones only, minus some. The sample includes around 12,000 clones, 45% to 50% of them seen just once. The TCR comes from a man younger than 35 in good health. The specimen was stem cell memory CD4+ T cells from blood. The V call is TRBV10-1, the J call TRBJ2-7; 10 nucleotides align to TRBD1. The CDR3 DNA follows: TGCGCCAGCAGCGAACCCGGGACAGGGGTTAACGAGCAGTACTTC. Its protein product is CASSEPGTGVNEQYF.